The 16 T cell receptor beta chains reported below all come from one sample, sequenced in a study of OX40 agonist ivuxolimab in advanced cancers. Sequenced by immunoSEQ multiplex PCR; TCRdb stores in-frame clones only, minus some. This sample has over 50,000 clones, with around 86% found just once. The starting material was CD4+ or CD8+ T cells sorted from blood, obtained in a trial of the OX40 agonist ivuxolimab. Every receptor here comes from an adult with an advanced solid tumor such as melanoma, head and neck, liver or kidney cancer.

This chain uses TRBV27 with TRBJ1-4, with D unclear. The CDR3 consists of 12 residues. Germline V gene lookup returns CDR1 MNHEY and CDR2 SMNVEV (reference sequence). The ends were cut back, 0 bases at V and 8 bases at J, with 4 bases in the middle. The DNA for the CDR3 is TGTGCCAGCAGTTTATCGGGAGAAAAACTGTTTTTT. Amino acid sequence: CASSLSGEKLFF.

The CDR3 spells CASSPILGTEAFF. The CDR3 region has the DNA TGTGCCAGCAGTCCCATCCTGGGGACTGAAGCTTTCTTT. This sequence joins TRBV28 and TRBJ1-1; no definite D call. The CDR3 has 13 amino acids. Trimming removed 5 bases from V and 5 bases from J, with 12 bases in between. Germline-derived CDR1 and CDR2 are MDHEN and SYDVKM.

This chain links TRBV7-9 with TRBJ2-2; the D call may be TRBD1 or TRBD2 (5 bases each). From germline, CDR1 is SEHNR and CDR2 FQNEAQ (reference sequence). The CDR3 extends over 11 amino acids. The germline V and J ends were trimmed by 8 bases and 10 bases, with 11 bases remaining between them. Written as DNA, the CDR3 is TGTGCCAGCGCTGGGGGAGTGGAGCTGTTTTTT. This sequence encodes CASAGGVELFF.

The chain joins TRBV4-3 to TRBJ1-6; tentative D call: TRBD1 (5 bases). The V gene's germline CDR1 is LGHNA and CDR2 YSLEER. V was cut by 5 bases and J by 14 bases, with 16 bases left in between. CDR3 size: 13 residues. The DNA for the CDR3 is TGCGCCAGCAGCTCTGGGGCCCCTCTAGCCCTCCACTTT. Amino acid sequence: CASSSGAPLALHF.

This clone was picked up a small number of times. The chain links TRBV4-1 to TRBJ1-1, with TRBD1 matching over 8 bases. From germline, CDR1 is MGHRA and CDR2 YSYEKL. V dropped 0 bases and J dropped 4; count of bases not matched to a gene: 10. The CDR3 runs 17 residues. The CDR3 bases are TGCGCCAGCAGCCAAGATGGGGCAGGGGGCCATGGCACTGAAGCTTTCTTT. This translates into CASSQDGAGGHGTEAFF.

The rearrangement links TRBV6-5 to TRBJ2-3; D unresolved. There are 12 residues in the CDR3. Per germline, CDR1 MNHEY and CDR2 SVGAGI. V was pared by 10 bases and J by 1 base, with 9 bases between. As DNA, the CDR3 is TGTGCCACCCGAAGAGGCACAGATACGCAGTATTTT. Translation gives CATRRGTDTQYF.

This clone was observed once. The chain uses TRBV5-1 and TRBJ1-1; D unresolved. This CDR3 contains 14 residues. Trimming took 0 bases from V and 3 from J, leaving 9 bases between them. CDR1 and CDR2 (germline): SGHRS, YFSETQ. In DNA, the CDR3 is TGCGCCAGCAGCTTGGAAGTGATGGACACTGAAGCTTTCTTT. The encoded protein is CASSLEVMDTEAFF.

This rearrangement joins TRBV27 to TRBJ1-2, with D hard to call. The ends were cut back, 4 bases at V and 7 bases at J, with 10 bases in the middle. This CDR3 contains 12 residues. Germline CDR1 reads MNHEY; CDR2 reads SMNVEV (reference sequence). The CDR3 region has the DNA TGTGCCAGCAGTTCTCTAGGAAGTGGCTACACCTTC. Translation gives CASSSLGSGYTF.

J is TRBJ1-2 and V is TRBV6-5; possible D gene TRBD1, 5 bases. V lost 6 bases to trimming and J lost 6 bases, with 14 bases between them. The CDR3 covers 13 residues. CDR1 is MNHEY and CDR2 is SVGAGI in the germline V gene. The CDR3 loop is CASRTGTSNGYTF. For the CDR3, the DNA is TGTGCCAGCAGAACCGGGACTTCGAATGGCTACACCTTC.

The chain carries TRBV12-5 and TRBJ2-2; perhaps TRBD1 as D (5 bases). V lost 6 bases and J lost 0, with 17 bases in between. Germline V gene lookup returns CDR1 LGHNT and CDR2 FRNRAP. The CDR3 covers 17 residues. The CDR3 here is CASGPRQGASNTGELFF. The CDR3 nucleotides read TGTGCTAGTGGCCCCCGACAAGGGGCTTCGAACACCGGGGAGCTGTTTTTT.

The chain combines TRBV27 with TRBJ1-1, with a possible D match to TRBD1 (5 bases). Trimming took off 5 bases at V and 6 bases at J, with 13 bases between the two ends. CDR1 MNHEY and CDR2 SMNVEV come from the germline V gene (reference sequence). This CDR3 region has 13 residues. The CDR3 bases are TGTGCCAGCAGTCTATTAGGGGCCGCTGAAGCTTTCTTT. Protein sequence: CASSLLGAAEAFF.

As regards this clone: Other nucleotide sequences from this sample produce the same CDR3. The genes are TRBV7-6 and TRBJ2-7; D is possibly TRBD1 (6 bases). Per the germline V gene, CDR1 is SGHVS and CDR2 is FNYEAQ. This CDR3 region has 13 residues. The V end was cut by 6 bases, the J end by 6 bases, with 15 bases between. CDR3 sequence: CASSSGDKLEQYF. Written as DNA, the CDR3 is TGTGCCAGCAGTTCAGGGGACAAACTCGAGCAGTACTTC.

V is TRBV5-8 and J is TRBJ1-5, with 10 bases that match TRBD1. Germline V gene lookup returns CDR1 SGHTS and CDR2 YDEGEE. CDR3 length equals 15 residues. V was clipped by 1 base and J by 4 bases; unmatched bases: 2. Here the CDR3 DNA reads TGTGCCAGCAGCTTGACGGGACAGGGGAATCAGCCCCAGCATTTT. The encoded protein is CASSLTGQGNQPQHF.

This rearrangement joins TRBV6-5 to TRBJ1-1, with 11 bases lining up with TRBD1. Germline-derived CDR1 and CDR2 are MNHEY and SVGAGI. V gave up 5 bases and J gave up 6 bases; unmatched junction bases: 5. The CDR3 is 14 residues long. Here the CDR3 reads CASSPGQGAPEAFF. DNA of the CDR3: TGTGCCAGCAGTCCCGGACAGGGGGCCCCTGAAGCTTTCTTT.

This chain joins TRBV6-1 and TRBJ1-1, with D unclear. The CDR3 spans 13 residues. CDR1 MNHNS and CDR2 SASEGT come from the germline V gene. The ends were cut back, 5 bases at V and 2 bases at J, with 9 bases in the middle. CDR3 in amino acids: CASSHPGNTEAFF. The CDR3 nucleotides are TGTGCCAGCAGTCATCCAGGTAACACTGAAGCTTTCTTT.

This clone is termed medium-sized. This chain connects TRBV27 to TRBJ1-6; TRBD1 matches at 7 bases. Losses at the gene ends were 5 bases for V and 8 bases for J; bases not matched to a gene: 12. Germline V gives CDR1 MNHEY, CDR2 SMNVEV (reference sequence). The CDR3 spans 16 residues. The CDR3 sequence: CASSTRTGQLHSPLHF. DNA for the CDR3: TGTGCCAGCAGTACACGGACAGGCCAGCTTCATTCACCCCTCCACTTT.